The 18 T cell receptor beta chains given below trace back to one sample, sequenced in a study of T cell clonotyping in hematopoietic cell transplantation. The method was immunoSEQ multiplex PCR; TCRdb's version includes in-frame clones alone and lacks a portion of them. The sample holds around 1,500 clones, approximately 90% seen once. The material was peripheral blood mononuclear cells, obtained 180 days after allogeneic stem cell transplant. All receptors derive from a female patient between 50 and 60 years old who had an allogeneic stem cell transplant from an unrelated donor, so T cells may come from the graft donor. Some clones in this sample may be carry-over from other donors' samples.

The table lists this clone with a count of one. J is TRBJ2-3 and V is TRBV6-4; possibly TRBD2 for D (6 bases). This CDR3 is 15 amino acids long. Trimming shortened V by 0 bases and J by 1 base, and 8 bases separated the two germline ends. Germline V gives CDR1 MRHNA, CDR2 SNTAGT. In DNA form, the CDR3 reads TGTGCCAGCAGTGACTCGGGCGGGGGCACAGATACGCAGTATTTT. Its translation: CASSDSGGGTDTQYF.

V and J are TRBV2 and TRBJ1-1; 7 bases match TRBD1. The germline CDR1 and CDR2 sequences are SNHLY and FYNNEI. V gave up 6 bases and J gave up 4 bases; unmatched junction bases: 8. The CDR3 extends over 14 amino acids. CDR3 in amino acids: CASSLTGAATEAFF. CDR3 bases: TGTGCCAGCAGCCTTACAGGGGCGGCCACTGAAGCTTTCTTT.

The chain is built from TRBV5-1 and TRBJ1-4; TRBD1 agrees at 7 bases. Germline values: CDR1 SGHRS, CDR2 YFSETQ. V lost 7 bases and J lost 4; bases outside the gene matches: 10. The CDR3 contains 15 residues. Here the CDR3 DNA reads TGCGCCAGCTCTGTTACAGGGGCAGTTAATGAAAAACTGTTTTTT. Its protein product is CASSVTGAVNEKLFF.

This sequence joins TRBV5-6 and TRBJ1-3, with D possibly matching TRBD1 (5 bases). Germline assignment: CDR1 SGHDT and CDR2 YYEEEE. This CDR3 is built from 15 residues. V was trimmed by 2 bases and J by 7 bases, leaving 16 bases between them. The CDR3 region has the DNA TGTGCCAGCAGCTTCAGGGATCCCTCTTTTAACACCATATATTTT. It yields the protein CASSFRDPSFNTIYF.

The rearrangement uses TRBV2 and TRBJ1-6; D not certain. The germline V and J ends were trimmed by 6 bases and 7 bases, with 10 bases remaining between them. The V gene's germline CDR1 is SNHLY and CDR2 FYNNEI. The CDR3 is made up of 13 amino acids. The CDR3 sequence is CASSGGRNSPLHF. The CDR3 bases are TGTGCCAGCAGCGGAGGGAGGAATTCACCCCTCCACTTT.

Notes on this clone: The sample carries other DNA sequences with the same CDR3. This sequence joins TRBV30 and TRBJ2-3; D is possibly TRBD1 or TRBD2 (5 bases each). V gave up 5 bases and J gave up 6 bases, with 21 bases separating them. This CDR3 spans 15 amino acids. Germline CDR1 reads GTSNPN; CDR2 reads SVGIG (reference sequence). The chain's CDR3 is CAWADTGTYVDTQYF. CDR3 in DNA: TGTGCCTGGGCAGACACCGGGACGTATGTGGATACGCAGTATTTT.

The chain uses TRBV29-1 and TRBJ1-2; TRBD1 might be the D (5 bases). CDR3 length: 13 amino acids. Trimming took 4 bases from V and 7 from J, leaving 16 bases between them. Per germline, CDR1 SQVTM and CDR2 ANQGSEA. CDR3 nucleotide sequence: TGCAGCGTTGTCGACCCAGGGACGGGTGGCTACACCTTC. Translation gives CSVVDPGTGGYTF. The full variable domain, completed using reference TRBV29-1 and TRBJ1-2, is SAVISQKPSRDICQRGTSLTIQCQVDSQVTMMFWYRQQPGQSLTLIATANQGSEATYESGFVIDKFPISRPNLTFSTLTVSNMSPEDSSIYLCSVVDPGTGGYTFGSGTRLTVV.

This sequence joins TRBV4-2 and TRBJ1-6; D not certain. Germline lookup yields CDR1 LGHNA and CDR2 YNFKEQ. The CDR3 length is 16 residues. Trimming pared 3 bases from V and 7 bases from J, leaving 16 bases between. The CDR3 coding sequence is TGTGCCAGCAGCCAGCCAACCCCGGGCGGGAATTCACCCCTCCACTTT. Translated, it gives CASSQPTPGGNSPLHF.

The chain carries TRBV2 and TRBJ1-5, with a weak D call TRBD1 (5 bases). This CDR3 is 13 amino acids long. CDR1 SNHLY and CDR2 FYNNEI come from the germline V gene. V lost 7 bases and J lost 5, with 12 bases in between. The CDR3 nucleotides read TGTGCCAGCACCCAGGAGGGGTATCAGCCCCAGCATTTT. It codes for CASTQEGYQPQHF.

V is TRBV6-4 and J is TRBJ2-6; D not certain. V gave up 3 bases and J gave up 1 base, with 7 bases separating them. From germline, CDR1 is MRHNA and CDR2 SNTAGT. The CDR3 covers 15 residues. The chain's CDR3 is CASSEARSGANVLTF. DNA of the CDR3: TGTGCCAGCAGTGAGGCAAGGTCTGGGGCCAACGTCCTGACTTTC.

V is TRBV6-5 and J is TRBJ2-7, with D possibly matching TRBD1 (6 bases). Germline lookup yields CDR1 MNHEY and CDR2 SVGAGI. This CDR3 is 15 amino acids long. V lost 0 bases, J lost 0 bases, and 9 bases lay in between. The DNA for the CDR3 is TGTGCCAGCAGTTACTCAACAGGGCCCTCCTACGAGCAGTACTTC. As protein: CASSYSTGPSYEQYF.

The chain uses TRBV9 and TRBJ2-1, with D maybe TRBD1 (5 bases). Trimming left V 2 bases short and J 6 bases short, with 6 bases between. Germline V gene lookup returns CDR1 SGDLS and CDR2 YYNGEE. The CDR3 extends over 12 amino acids. CDR3 sequence: CASSVQGNEQFF. The CDR3 nucleotides are TGTGCCAGCAGCGTTCAGGGCAATGAGCAGTTCTTC.

The CDR3: CASRTGLSDGYTF. Here the CDR3 DNA reads TGTGCCAGCAGGACAGGACTATCGGATGGCTACACCTTC. The chain recombines TRBV2 with TRBJ1-2; the D gene is possibly TRBD1 (6 bases). Germline-derived CDR1 and CDR2 are SNHLY and FYNNEI. The V and J ends lost 6 bases and 6 bases respectively, with 14 bases between them. This CDR3 is 13 amino acids long. Filled out from reference TRBV2 and TRBJ1-2, the complete variable domain reads EPEVTQTPSHQVTQMGQEVILRCVPISNHLYFYWYRQILGQKVEFLVSFYNNEISEKSEIFDDQFSVERPDGSNFTLKIRSTKLEDSAMYFCASRTGLSDGYTFGSGTRLTVV.

This clone was seen only once. The J gene is TRBJ2-1, the V gene TRBV4-1, with D tentatively TRBD2 (6 bases). V gave up 3 bases and J gave up 7 bases, with 19 bases separating them. CDR1 and CDR2 (germline): MGHRA, YSYEKL. The CDR3 totals 16 residues. This CDR3 is CASSQAAGIIGNEQFF. The CDR3 nucleotides read TGCGCCAGCAGCCAGGCCGCGGGGATAATAGGTAATGAGCAGTTCTTC.

This rearrangement joins TRBV19 to TRBJ2-4, with D possibly being TRBD2 (5 bases). The CDR3 has 15 amino acids. Trimming took 3 bases from V and 7 from J, leaving 16 bases between them. Per germline, CDR1 LNHDA and CDR2 SQIVND (reference sequence). For the CDR3, the DNA is TGTGCCAGTAGTATTACAGTAGTGACGGGGAACATTCAGTACTTC. Its translation: CASSITVVTGNIQYF.

This chain connects TRBV29-1 to TRBJ2-2; 10 nucleotides agree with TRBD2. There are 14 residues in the CDR3. The V and J ends lost 5 bases and 3 bases, in that order; junction bases with no gene match: 3. CDR1 is SQVTM and CDR2 is ANQGSEA in the germline V gene. CDR3 loop: CSVIAGGYTGELFF. CDR3 nucleotides: TGCAGCGTTATAGCGGGGGGATACACCGGGGAGCTGTTTTTT.

The chain links TRBV19 to TRBJ2-7; TRBD1 or TRBD2 may be the D gene (7 bases each). The CDR3 totals 14 residues. With 8 bases removed from V and 7 bases from J, the gap between germline ends came to 21 bases. CDR1 is LNHDA, CDR2 SQIVND, per germline (reference sequence). The CDR3 nucleotides are TGTGCCAGTGGCCCGGTACCAGGGGGGGAGGAGCAGTACTTC. Translating gives CASGPVPGGEEQYF.

The chain recombines TRBV5-5 with TRBJ1-4; 7 bases map to TRBD1. Germline V gives CDR1 SGHKS, CDR2 YYEKEE (reference sequence). CDR3 length: 16 amino acids. V lost 4 bases and J lost 0; bases outside the gene matches: 6. The CDR3, as DNA: TGTGCCAGCAGCAGGACAGGACTTGCAACTAATGAAAAACTGTTTTTT. Its protein product is CASSRTGLATNEKLFF.